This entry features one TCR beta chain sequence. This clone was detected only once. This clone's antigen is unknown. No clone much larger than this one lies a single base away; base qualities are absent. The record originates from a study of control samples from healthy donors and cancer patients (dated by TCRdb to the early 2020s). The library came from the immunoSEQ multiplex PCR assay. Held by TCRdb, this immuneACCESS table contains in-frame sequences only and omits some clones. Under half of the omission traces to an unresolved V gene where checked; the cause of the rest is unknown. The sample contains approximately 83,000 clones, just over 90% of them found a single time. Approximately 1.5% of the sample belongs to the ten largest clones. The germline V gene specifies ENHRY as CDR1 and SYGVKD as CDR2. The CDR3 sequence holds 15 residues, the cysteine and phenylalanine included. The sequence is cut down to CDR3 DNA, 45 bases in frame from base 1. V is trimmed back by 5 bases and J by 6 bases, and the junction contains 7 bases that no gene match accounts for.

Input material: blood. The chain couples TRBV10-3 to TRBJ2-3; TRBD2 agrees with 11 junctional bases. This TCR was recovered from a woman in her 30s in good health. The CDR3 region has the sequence CAISPLAGVLDTQYF. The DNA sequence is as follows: TGTGCCATCAGTCCACTAGCGGGGGTCTTGGATACGCAGTATTTT.